Sequencing of this TCR beta chain was carried out in a study of control samples from healthy donors and cancer patients (dated by TCRdb to 2020 to 2022). Details on this clone: Its target antigen remains unknown. Mismatch with germline at one junction end may stem from a read error.

Libraries came from the immunoSEQ multiplex PCR assay. Here the immuneACCESS table is served through TCRdb, limited to in-frame sequences with V and J called. Missing clones are a known gap in these copies; in checked studies unresolved V genes cover under half, and the rest lacks a known reason. The sample table holds fewer than 90,000 clones, of which over 75% were seen once. Clones ranked in the top ten supply around 30% of the sample. The sequence was obtained from a man over 45 in good health. Sequencing used blood.

The CDR3 loop reads CASSQGSDTQYF. The DNA reads TGTGCTAGCAGCCAGGGATCCGATACGCAGTATTTT. This receptor chain uses TRBV7-7 and TRBJ2-3; the D gene is possibly TRBD1, with 5 bases matching. From the germline V gene (reference sequence), CDR1 is SSHAT and CDR2 is FNYEAQ. The CDR3 sequence holds 12 residues, the cysteine and phenylalanine included. Only the CDR3 part of the read is kept: 36 bases, read in frame from the first base.